These 28 T cell receptor beta chains share one sample of origin, sequenced in a study of blood T cell repertoires in COVID-19. Generated by immunoSEQ multiplex PCR, the TCRdb table keeps only in-frame clones and is missing some. The sample has 330,000 or so clones; approximately 89% are singletons. The source material was peripheral blood. The receptors were gathered from a woman in her fifties or sixties with COVID-19, enrolled during active disease.

This chain connects TRBV5-4 to TRBJ1-6; D is unresolved. The CDR3 consists of 13 residues. V was cut by 4 bases and J by 9 bases, with 11 bases left in between. Germline V gives CDR1 SGHNT, CDR2 YYREEE (reference sequence). Here the CDR3 reads CASSLSRSSPLHF. CDR3 coding DNA: TGTGCCAGCAGCCTTTCGCGGAGTTCACCCCTCCACTTT.

A single count supports this clone. The rearrangement links TRBV7-9 to TRBJ2-3, with 7 bases lining up with TRBD2. Per the germline V gene, CDR1 is SEHNR and CDR2 is FQNEAQ (reference sequence). V lost 7 bases, J lost 2 bases, and 9 bases stayed unmatched. The CDR3 consists of 15 residues. CDR3 nucleotide sequence: TGTGCCAGCACCCCCCGGGGGGAGGACACAGATACGCAGTATTTT. Translation gives CASTPRGEDTDTQYF.

The chain joins TRBV19 to TRBJ1-2; 7 bases map to TRBD1. This CDR3 spans 17 amino acids. The V and J ends lost 3 bases and 0 bases, in that order; junction bases with no gene match: 10. Per germline, CDR1 LNHDA and CDR2 SQIVND (reference sequence). CDR3 sequence: CASSIAQGFGANYGYTF. Written as DNA, the CDR3 is TGTGCCAGTAGTATCGCACAGGGGTTTGGTGCTAACTATGGCTACACCTTC.

The rearrangement links TRBV7-2 to TRBJ2-5, with TRBD2 matching 8 bases. The CDR3 runs 14 residues. V trimming: 8 bases; J trimming: 0 bases; junction bases outside the gene matches: 5. Germline V CDR1 and CDR2: SGHTA, FQGNSA. The CDR3 region is CASALAGYQETQYF. CDR3 DNA sequence: TGTGCCAGCGCCCTAGCGGGTTACCAAGAGACCCAGTACTTC.

The rearrangement uses TRBV3-1 (or the pseudogene TRBV3-2) and TRBJ2-2; 8 positions match TRBD1. J was trimmed by 5 bases and V by 9 bases; bases with no gene match: 5. The germline V gene has CDR1 LGHDT and CDR2 YNNKEL (reference sequence). The CDR3 contains 13 residues. CDR3 protein: CASQGAYTGELFF. The CDR3 region has the DNA TGTGCCAGTCAGGGGGCGTATACCGGGGAGCTGTTTTTT.

V usage is TRBV10-3 and J usage is TRBJ2-1, with 10 nucleotides matching TRBD2. The CDR3 covers 17 residues. V gave up 6 bases and J gave up 1 base; unmatched junction bases: 9. In germline, CDR1 is ENHRY, CDR2 SYGVKD. CDR3: CAISGRLAGESYNEQFF. The CDR3 coding sequence is TGTGCCATCAGCGGACGCCTAGCGGGGGAGTCCTACAATGAGCAGTTCTTC.

The chain joins TRBV9 to TRBJ2-1, with 8 bases identical to TRBD2. Germline-derived CDR1 and CDR2 are SGDLS and YYNGEE. The CDR3 is made up of 16 amino acids. Trimming at V came to 4 bases and at J to 7 bases, leaving 13 bases not matched to a gene. The CDR3 nucleotides read TGTGCCAGCAGCCCCCGATCCCGGGGGGGCGTGAATGAGCAGTTCTTC. Translation: CASSPRSRGGVNEQFF.

The chain combines TRBV7-2 with TRBJ2-5, with 10 bases fitting TRBD2. Germline assignment: CDR1 SGHTA and CDR2 FQGNSA. This CDR3 has 15 amino acids. Losses at the gene ends were 6 bases for V and 4 bases for J; bases not matched to a gene: 8. CDR3 region: CASRLTSGAGETQYF. In DNA form, the CDR3 reads TGTGCCAGCAGGCTAACTAGCGGGGCCGGAGAGACCCAGTACTTC.

V usage is TRBV6-4 and J usage is TRBJ2-3; 9 nucleotides line up with TRBD1. The CDR3 has 14 residues. Germline CDR1 is MRHNA and CDR2 is SNTAGT. The ends lost 6 bases at V and 8 bases at J; junction bases unmatched: 9. The CDR3 sequence is CASSQTDRGGTQYF. The CDR3 DNA follows: TGTGCCAGCAGCCAAACGGACAGGGGAGGTACGCAGTATTTT.

The chain combines TRBV5-1 with TRBJ1-2, with D possibly matching TRBD1 (6 bases). CDR1 SGHRS and CDR2 YFSETQ come from the germline V gene. V gave up 4 bases and J gave up 0 bases, with 13 bases separating them. This CDR3 has 15 residues. This CDR3 reads CASSVGGLANYGYTF. The CDR3 DNA reads as TGCGCCAGCAGCGTTGGGGGCCTAGCTAACTATGGCTACACCTTC.

The DNA of the CDR3 is TGTGCCAGCTCACCAGGCCAGGGGGCCGGTGGCTACACCTTC. Residues: CASSPGQGAGGYTF. The chain joins TRBV18 to TRBJ1-2, with TRBD1 matching 8 bases. CDR1 and CDR2 from the germline V gene are KGHSH and LQKENI. Trimming took 2 bases from V and 7 from J; bases not matched to a gene: 6. The CDR3 is 14 residues long.

The DNA for the CDR3 is TGTGCCAGCAGTGGACACGATTATACGCAGTATTTT. Amino acids: CASSGHDYTQYF. V gene TRBV7-8 combines with J gene TRBJ2-3; possibly TRBD1 for D (5 bases). The V gene lost 6 bases and the J gene lost 7 bases, with 11 bases spanning the gap. The CDR3 sequence is 12 residues long. CDR1 and CDR2 from the germline V gene are SGHVS and FQNEAQ.

This chain links TRBV6-5 with TRBJ1-4, with D hard to call. Trimming pared 5 bases from V and 11 bases from J, leaving 15 bases between. CDR1 and CDR2 (germline): MNHEY, SVGAGI. The CDR3 spans 13 residues. The CDR3 region is CASSNDKERKLFF. CDR3 coding DNA: TGTGCCAGCAGTAACGATAAAGAACGGAAACTGTTTTTT.

In its sample, this clone was seen once. DNA for the CDR3: TGCGCCAGCAGCTTGGGACGGCAGAGGGACGAGCAGTACTTC. Its protein product is CASSLGRQRDEQYF. The V and J genes are TRBV5-1 and TRBJ2-7; weak D call: TRBD2 (5 bases). The CDR3 sequence is 14 residues long. V was shortened by 0 bases and J by 5 bases, with 12 bases between the two germline ends. Looked up from germline, CDR1 is SGHRS and CDR2 is YFSETQ.

This clone turned up a few times. The chain links TRBV19 to TRBJ1-5; 7 nucleotides line up with TRBD1. Germline trimming cut 3 bases from V and 6 bases from J; bases unmatched to any gene: 5. Germline CDR1 LNHDA, CDR2 SQIVND (reference sequence). The CDR3 loop spans 14 amino acids. CDR3 residues: CASSIVNRGQPQHF. The DNA for the CDR3 is TGTGCCAGTAGTATTGTTAACAGGGGTCAGCCCCAGCATTTT.

As concerns this clone: Other DNA sequences in this specimen translate into the identical CDR3. The chain recombines TRBV7-2 with TRBJ1-1; the D is unclear. Trimming shortened V by 1 base and J by 1 base, and 7 bases separated the two germline ends. The CDR3 runs 14 residues. Germline values: CDR1 SGHTA, CDR2 FQGNSA. CDR3 sequence reads: CASSLGPGNTEAFF. The CDR3 bases are TGTGCCAGCAGCTTAGGGCCTGGGAACACTGAAGCTTTCTTT.

The J gene is TRBJ1-3, the V gene TRBV6-5; 7 positions match TRBD1. Germline trimming cut 7 bases from V and 7 bases from J; bases unmatched to any gene: 4. This CDR3 region has 12 residues. Germline V gene lookup returns CDR1 MNHEY and CDR2 SVGAGI. The CDR3 loop reads CASMPTGNTIYF. As DNA, the CDR3 is TGTGCCAGCATGCCGACAGGGAACACCATATATTTT.

The DNA for the CDR3 is TGTGCCAGCAGCCAACACATTACCTACGAGCAGTACTTC. Protein: CASSQHITYEQYF. V usage is TRBV14 and J usage is TRBJ2-7, with no clear D. The V and J ends lost 2 bases and 2 bases respectively, with 7 bases between them. The germline V gene has CDR1 SGHDN and CDR2 FVKESK. The CDR3 has 13 amino acids.

This rearrangement joins TRBV10-3 to TRBJ2-5; D might be TRBD1 (6 bases). The CDR3 is 13 residues long. V was pared by 6 bases and J by 5 bases, with 13 bases between. In germline, CDR1 is ENHRY, CDR2 SYGVKD. CDR3 nucleotides: TGTGCCATCAGCTTATCAGGGGAGGAGACCCAGTACTTC. Its protein is CAISLSGEETQYF.

This chain connects TRBV7-2 to TRBJ1-4, with TRBD1 matching over 10 bases. CDR3 size: 16 residues. Germline V gene sequence: CDR1 SGHTA, CDR2 FQGNSA. The junction had 7 bases not matched to a gene; V was cut back by 2 bases and J by 7 bases. CDR3 sequence (DNA): TGTGCCAGCAGCTTATCGCCGGGACAGGGGTCTGAAAAACTGTTTTTT. Translation: CASSLSPGQGSEKLFF.

This clone was recorded a few times. The chain joins TRBV5-1 to TRBJ1-1; weak D call: TRBD1 (5 bases). Germline V gene sequence: CDR1 SGHRS, CDR2 YFSETQ. This CDR3 comprises 14 residues. Trimming pared 0 bases from V and 1 base from J, leaving 7 bases between. The chain's CDR3 is CASSLGGPNTEAFF. In DNA form, the CDR3 reads TGCGCCAGCAGCTTGGGGGGCCCGAACACTGAAGCTTTCTTT.

The chain recombines TRBV12-3 or TRBV12-4 with TRBJ1-1; D perhaps matches TRBD1 (5 bases). The V end was cut by 10 bases, the J end by 0 bases, with 12 bases between. The CDR3 covers 13 residues. The CDR3 region is CATRGHVNTEAFF. CDR3 DNA sequence: TGTGCCACCCGAGGACACGTGAACACTGAAGCTTTCTTT.

V usage is TRBV28 and J usage is TRBJ2-6; 7 bases match TRBD1. V was clipped by 4 bases and J by 4 bases; unmatched bases: 16. Germline values: CDR1 MDHEN, CDR2 SYDVKM. CDR3 length: 19 amino acids. The CDR3 nucleotides are TGTGCCAGCAGTTCATACAGGGGTACACGTTCCGTAGGGGCCAACGTCCTGACTTTC. This encodes CASSSYRGTRSVGANVLTF.

The chain combines TRBV5-1 with TRBJ2-1; TRBD2 matches 8 bases. This CDR3 has 15 amino acids. Losses at the gene ends were 3 bases for V and 2 bases for J; bases not matched to a gene: 4. Germline V gene lookup returns CDR1 SGHRS and CDR2 YFSETQ. This CDR3 is CASSSDGGAYNEQFF. CDR3 DNA: TGCGCCAGCAGCTCTGACGGGGGGGCCTACAATGAGCAGTTCTTC. Combining the CDR3 with reference TRBV5-1 and TRBJ2-1 gives the whole variable domain KAGVTQTPRYLIKTRGQQVTLSCSPISGHRSVSWYQQTPGQGLQFLFEYFSETQRNKGNFPGRFSGRQFSNSRSEMNVSTLELGDSALYLCASSSDGGAYNEQFFGPGTRLTVL.

The rearrangement links TRBV7-2 to TRBJ2-3, with 7 bases that match TRBD1. V lost 4 bases to trimming and J lost 8 bases; unmatched junction nucleotides: 9. CDR3 length equals 14 residues. Looked up from germline, CDR1 is SGHTA and CDR2 is FQGNSA. The CDR3 DNA reads TGTGCCAGCAGCTCGGACAGGATACCTGGTACGCAGTATTTT. It yields the protein CASSSDRIPGTQYF.

With respect to this clone: A read error may account for a junction end that differs from germline. The rearrangement uses TRBV11-2 and TRBJ1-5, with TRBD1 matching over 7 bases. The CDR3 is 15 amino acids. Per germline, CDR1 SGHAT and CDR2 FQNNGV. CDR3 nucleotide sequence: TGTGCCAGCAGCCTAGAAACAGGGGCGCATCAGCCCCAGCATTTT. Protein: CASSLETGAHQPQHF.

This clone showed up just a few times. The chain joins TRBV9 to TRBJ1-2, with D maybe TRBD1 (5 bases). Per germline, CDR1 SGDLS and CDR2 YYNGEE. V shed 4 bases and J shed 2 bases, with 9 bases lying between them. The CDR3 totals 13 residues. The CDR3 coding sequence is TGTGCCAGCAGCCGACAGAACAACTATGGCTACACCTTC. Encoded protein: CASSRQNNYGYTF.

The chain joins TRBV7-8 to TRBJ2-1; 14 bases agree with TRBD2. From germline, CDR1 is SGHVS and CDR2 FQNEAQ. The CDR3 sequence is 17 residues long. V trimming: 5 bases; J trimming: 4 bases; junction bases outside the gene matches: 7. In DNA form, the CDR3 reads TGTGCCAGCAGCCAGCGACTAGCGGGGGGGCATTACAATGAGCAGTTCTTC. It is translated as CASSQRLAGGHYNEQFF. Full variable domain (remainder filled in from reference TRBV7-8 and TRBJ2-1): GAGVSQSPRYKVAKRGQDVALRCDPISGHVSLFWYQQALGQGPEFLTYFQNEAQLDKSGLPSDRFFAERPEGSVSTLKIQRTQQEDSAVYLCASSQRLAGGHYNEQFFGPGTRLTVL.